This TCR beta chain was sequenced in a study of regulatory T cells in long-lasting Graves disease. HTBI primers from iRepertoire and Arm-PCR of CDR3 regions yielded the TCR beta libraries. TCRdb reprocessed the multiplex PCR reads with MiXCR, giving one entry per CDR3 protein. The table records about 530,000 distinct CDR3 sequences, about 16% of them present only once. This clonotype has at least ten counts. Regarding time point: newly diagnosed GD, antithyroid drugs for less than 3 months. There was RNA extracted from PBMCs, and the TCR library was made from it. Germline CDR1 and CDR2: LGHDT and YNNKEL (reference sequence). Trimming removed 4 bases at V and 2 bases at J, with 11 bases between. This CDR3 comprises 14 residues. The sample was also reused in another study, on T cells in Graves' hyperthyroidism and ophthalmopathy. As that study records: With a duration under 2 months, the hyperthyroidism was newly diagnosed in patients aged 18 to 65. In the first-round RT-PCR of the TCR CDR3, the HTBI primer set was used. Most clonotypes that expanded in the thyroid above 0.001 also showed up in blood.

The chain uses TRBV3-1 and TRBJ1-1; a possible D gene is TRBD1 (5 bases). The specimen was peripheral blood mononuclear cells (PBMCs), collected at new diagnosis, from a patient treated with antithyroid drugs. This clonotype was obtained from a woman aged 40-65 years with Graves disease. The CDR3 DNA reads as TGTGCCAGCAGCCTCCGGGGGAGAAACACTGAAGCTTTCTTT. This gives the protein CASSLRGRNTEAFF.